The 18 T cell receptor beta chains presented below share a single source sample, sequenced in a study of cytotoxic CD8 clonotypes in ibrutinib-treated CLL. TCRdb's table, derived via immunoSEQ multiplex PCR, lists solely in-frame clones and lacks some. The data show approximately 32,000 clones, roughly 45% seen once. The specimen was PBMCs, collected before ibrutinib treatment. The origin of the receptors is a human donor with chronic lymphocytic leukemia.

V gene TRBV18 combines with J gene TRBJ1-6; TRBD1 matches 8 bases. V was pared by 4 bases and J by 7 bases, with 3 bases of the junction left unmatched. CDR1 is KGHSH, CDR2 LQKENI, per germline. The CDR3 is made up of 14 amino acids. CDR3 amino acids: CASSHGQGNSPLHF. In DNA, the CDR3 is TGTGCCAGCTCACATGGACAGGGAAATTCACCCCTCCACTTT.

The chain is built from TRBV5-6 and TRBJ2-3; 7 bases agree with TRBD2. The germline gives CDR1 SGHDT, CDR2 YYEEEE. CDR3 length: 15 amino acids. V was pared by 4 bases and J by 2 bases, with 7 bases of the junction left unmatched. For the CDR3, the DNA is TGTGCCAGCAGCCCGGTCGCGGGGGACACAGATACGCAGTATTTT. It yields the protein CASSPVAGDTDTQYF. The full variable domain, with the rest looked up from reference TRBV5-6 and TRBJ2-3, is DAGVTQSPTHLIKTRGQQVTLRCSPKSGHDTVSWYQQALGQGPQFIFQYYEEEERQRGNFPDRFSGHQFPNYSSELNVNALLLGDSALYLCASSPVAGDTDTQYFGPGTRLTVL.

The CDR3 DNA reads TGTGCCAAAAACCAGGGGGCCTACAATGAGCAGTTCTTC. It translates to CAKNQGAYNEQFF. J is TRBJ2-1 and V is TRBV2, with 7 bases aligning to TRBD1. Trimming cost V 10 bases and J 2 bases; bases outside gene matches: 5. Germline V lookup: CDR1 SNHLY, CDR2 FYNNEI. The CDR3 is 13 residues long.

This chain links TRBV10-1 with TRBJ1-2, with TRBD1 matching over 9 bases. V shed 5 bases and J 4 bases; nucleotides not matched to a gene: 11. The CDR3 has 16 amino acids. The germline V gene has CDR1 WNHNN and CDR2 SYGVQD (reference sequence). This CDR3 reads CASSIVRDRVSYGYTF. CDR3 in DNA: TGCGCCAGCAGTATAGTCCGGGACAGGGTTTCCTATGGCTACACCTTC.

This sequence joins TRBV9 and TRBJ2-5; D may be TRBD1 (5 bases). CDR3 length equals 13 residues. The germline V and J ends were trimmed by 2 bases and 5 bases, with 10 bases remaining between them. From germline, CDR1 is SGDLS and CDR2 YYNGEE. The CDR3 is CASSVGRVETQYF. The CDR3 coding sequence is TGTGCCAGCAGCGTCGGCAGGGTTGAGACCCAGTACTTC.

Remarks on this clone: Other DNA sequences in the sample encode the same CDR3. This chain uses TRBV5-1 with TRBJ2-5; TRBD2 matches 10 bases. CDR1 and CDR2 from the germline V gene are SGHRS and YFSETQ. CDR3 length: 16 residues. The V segment lost 0 bases and the J segment 1 base; nucleotides outside the gene matches: 3. CDR3 protein: CASSLALAGTQETQYF. The CDR3 coding sequence is TGCGCCAGCAGCTTGGCACTAGCGGGGACCCAAGAGACCCAGTACTTC.

The V call is TRBV10-3, the J call TRBJ1-6, with 8 nucleotides matching TRBD1. Germline trimming cut 2 bases from V and 9 bases from J; bases unmatched to any gene: 9. Looked up from germline, CDR1 is ENHRY and CDR2 is SYGVKD. CDR3 length equals 16 residues. As DNA, the CDR3 is TGTGCCATCAGTGAGAGGGTAGGACAGGGTGGTTCACCCCTCCACTTT. As protein: CAISERVGQGGSPLHF.

The chain uses TRBV6-5 and TRBJ2-1; D is unresolved. Germline loops: CDR1 MNHEY, CDR2 SVGAGI. The CDR3 extends over 12 amino acids. V lost 6 bases and J lost 5, with 8 bases in between. This CDR3 reads CASSGRDNEQFF. Written as DNA, the CDR3 is TGTGCCAGCAGCGGACGGGACAATGAGCAGTTCTTC.

The genes are TRBV18 and TRBJ1-1; D gene ambiguous. The V end was cut by 2 bases, the J end by 0 bases, with 7 bases between. The CDR3 is 14 amino acids. The V gene's germline CDR1 is KGHSH and CDR2 LQKENI. The CDR3: CASSPGLMNTEAFF. DNA for the CDR3: TGTGCCAGCTCACCAGGACTGATGAACACTGAAGCTTTCTTT.

This clone was seen only a few times. V and J are TRBV7-8 and TRBJ2-7; D gene unclear. CDR1 and CDR2 from the germline V gene are SGHVS and FQNEAQ. This CDR3 has 13 amino acids. V gave up 2 bases and J gave up 2 bases, with 7 bases separating them. The DNA for the CDR3 is TGTGCCAGCAGCTTACACATTACCTACGAGCAGTACTTC. This sequence encodes CASSLHITYEQYF.

The V call is TRBV6-1, the J call TRBJ1-2; a weak D match, TRBD1 (5 bases). Trimming took off 4 bases at V and 8 bases at J, with 11 bases between the two ends. Germline CDR1 MNHNS, CDR2 SASEGT. The CDR3 sequence is 12 residues long. The CDR3 nucleotides read TGTGCCAGCAGTGGGGACTGGAAAGGCTACACCTTC. Translating gives CASSGDWKGYTF.

This chain links TRBV7-6 with TRBJ1-2; D not resolved. CDR1 is SGHVS, CDR2 FNYEAQ, per germline. V lost 5 bases to trimming and J lost 7 bases, with 14 bases between them. This CDR3 comprises 13 residues. The CDR3 loop reads CASSPDMLLGYTF. As DNA, the CDR3 is TGTGCCAGCAGCCCCGATATGCTTCTTGGCTACACCTTC.

The CDR3: CASSRIAGGRYEQYF. CDR3 DNA: TGTGCCAGCAGCAGGATAGCGGGGGGGCGGTACGAGCAGTACTTC. This chain connects TRBV7-6 to TRBJ2-7; 11 bases map to TRBD2. V was clipped by 5 bases and J by 4 bases; unmatched bases: 7. This CDR3 has 15 amino acids. The germline V gene encodes CDR1 SGHVS and CDR2 FNYEAQ.

The J gene is TRBJ2-1, the V gene TRBV5-4, with D possibly matching TRBD2 (6 bases). CDR3 size: 17 residues. Germline V lookup: CDR1 SGHNT, CDR2 YYREEE (reference sequence). V was pared by 7 bases and J by 0 bases, with 20 bases between. The CDR3 loop reads CASGGGGGAASYNEQFF. The CDR3 nucleotides are TGTGCCAGCGGAGGAGGTGGAGGGGCGGCCTCCTACAATGAGCAGTTCTTC.

This clone showed up just a few times. The chain carries TRBV5-6 and TRBJ2-3; D possibly matches TRBD1 or TRBD2 (5 bases each). Germline V CDR1 and CDR2: SGHDT, YYEEEE. V was pared by 3 bases and J by 3 bases, with 5 bases between. CDR3 size: 12 residues. CDR3 residues: CASSWGTDTQYF. The CDR3 bases are TGTGCCAGCAGCTGGGGGACAGATACGCAGTATTTT.

The chain uses TRBV13 and TRBJ2-2; 10 bases are a match to TRBD2. V was pared by 6 bases and J by 4 bases, with 5 bases of the junction left unmatched. Germline CDR1 PRHDT, CDR2 FYEKMQ (reference sequence). The CDR3 contains 15 residues. The CDR3 sequence: CASRRKRGGTGELFF. The CDR3 DNA is TGTGCCAGCAGGCGGAAGCGGGGGGGCACCGGGGAGCTGTTTTTT.

The table lists this clone with a few counts. The gene calls are TRBV28 and TRBJ1-5; 8 positions match TRBD1. Per germline, CDR1 MDHEN and CDR2 SYDVKM. The CDR3 totals 17 residues. J lost 0 bases, V lost 1 base, and 5 bases had no gene match. CDR3 region: CASSLSYRGYSNQPQHF. The CDR3 DNA is TGTGCCAGCAGTTTATCTTACAGGGGGTATAGCAATCAGCCCCAGCATTTT.

This clone has a handful of counts. V usage is TRBV6-5 and J usage is TRBJ1-1, with 7 nucleotides matching TRBD1. The CDR3 loop spans 15 amino acids. The V segment lost 3 bases and the J segment 4 bases; nucleotides outside the gene matches: 8. Germline V gives CDR1 MNHEY, CDR2 SVGAGI. The CDR3: CASSYAGGYGTEAFF. Written as DNA, the CDR3 is TGTGCCAGCAGTTATGCAGGGGGATACGGCACTGAAGCTTTCTTT.